These 4 T cell receptor beta chains originate from one sample sequenced in a study of T cells in women clearing cervical HPV infection. Assay: immunoSEQ multiplex PCR; the TCRdb copy retains only in-frame clones and omits some. The table for this sample gives 25,000 to 30,000 clones. What was sequenced was blood buffy coat. Every receptor here comes from a woman between 18 and 75 years old with a cervical HPV16 infection that either progressed to CIN3+ or cleared (not recorded which).

Notes on this clone: The observed sequence ends 3 residues before the CDR3 terminus, with the missing tail filled in from the germline J gene. The gene calls are TRBV12-3 or TRBV12-4 and TRBJ2-5, with 13 positions matching TRBD2. J gave up 1 base and V 5 bases, and 10 bases lay outside the gene matches. This CDR3 spans 18 amino acids. CDR3 in amino acids: CASSQRTSGGLLQETQYF. The CDR3 DNA, read in part, is TGTGCCAGCAGTCAGAGGACTAGCGGGGGCCTTCTCCAAGAGACC.

About this clone: The CDR3 end falls 3 residues outside the read, so it is completed with the germline J gene. J is TRBJ1-2 and V is TRBV5-1; D call uncertain. V lost 0 bases and J 2 bases, leaving 11 bases between the germline ends. CDR3 length: 15 amino acids. Germline V gene sequence: CDR1 SGHRS, CDR2 YFSETQ. CDR3 protein: CASSLDGGENYGYTF. CDR3 DNA, as far as it was read: TGCGCCAGCAGCTTGGACGGCGGAGAGAACTATGGC.

About this clone itself: The read stops 3 residues short of the end of the CDR3; the missing end is completed from the germline J gene. This sequence joins TRBV20-1 and TRBJ1-1, with D perhaps TRBD1 (5 bases). V was trimmed by 6 bases and J by 0 bases, leaving 11 bases between them. Germline V gene sequence: CDR1 DFQATT, CDR2 SNEGSKA (reference sequence). This CDR3 region has 13 residues. The CDR3 is CSAWGGMNTEAFF. The CDR3 bases that were read are TGCAGTGCCTGGGGGGGAATGAACACTGAA.

About this clone: The DNA ends 3 residues before the CDR3 does, and the rest of the CDR3 is filled in from the germline J gene. The rearrangement links TRBV27 to TRBJ2-7, with D maybe TRBD1 (6 bases). V dropped 6 bases and J dropped 0 bases, with 15 bases sitting between them. Germline CDR1 is MNHEY and CDR2 is SMNVEV (reference sequence). This CDR3 is 15 amino acids long. The CDR3 is CASSPEDSHSYEQYF. The sequenced CDR3 bases are TGTGCCAGCAGCCCAGAGGACAGCCACTCCTACGAG.